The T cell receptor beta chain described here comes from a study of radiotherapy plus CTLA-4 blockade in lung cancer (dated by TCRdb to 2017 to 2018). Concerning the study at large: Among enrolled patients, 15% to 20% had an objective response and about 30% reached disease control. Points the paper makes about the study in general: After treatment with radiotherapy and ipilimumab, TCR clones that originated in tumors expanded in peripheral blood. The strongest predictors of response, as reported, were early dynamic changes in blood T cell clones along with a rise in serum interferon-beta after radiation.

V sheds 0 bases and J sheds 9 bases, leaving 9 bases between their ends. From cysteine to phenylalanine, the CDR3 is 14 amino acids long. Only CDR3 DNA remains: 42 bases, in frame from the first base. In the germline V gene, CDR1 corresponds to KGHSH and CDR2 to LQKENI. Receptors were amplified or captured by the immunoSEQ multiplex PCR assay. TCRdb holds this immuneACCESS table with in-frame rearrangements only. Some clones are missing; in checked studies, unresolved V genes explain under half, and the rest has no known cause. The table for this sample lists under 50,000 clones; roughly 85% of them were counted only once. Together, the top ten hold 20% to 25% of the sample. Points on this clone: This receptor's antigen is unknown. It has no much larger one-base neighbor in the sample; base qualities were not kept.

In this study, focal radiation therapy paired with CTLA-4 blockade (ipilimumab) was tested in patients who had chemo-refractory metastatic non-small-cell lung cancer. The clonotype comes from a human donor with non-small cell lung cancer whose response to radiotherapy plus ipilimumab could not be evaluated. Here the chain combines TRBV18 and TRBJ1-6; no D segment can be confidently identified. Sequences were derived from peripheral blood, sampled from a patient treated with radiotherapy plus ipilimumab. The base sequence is TGTGCCAGCTCACCACCGCTATCGGGTTCACCCCTCCACTTT. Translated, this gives CASSPPLSGSPLHF.